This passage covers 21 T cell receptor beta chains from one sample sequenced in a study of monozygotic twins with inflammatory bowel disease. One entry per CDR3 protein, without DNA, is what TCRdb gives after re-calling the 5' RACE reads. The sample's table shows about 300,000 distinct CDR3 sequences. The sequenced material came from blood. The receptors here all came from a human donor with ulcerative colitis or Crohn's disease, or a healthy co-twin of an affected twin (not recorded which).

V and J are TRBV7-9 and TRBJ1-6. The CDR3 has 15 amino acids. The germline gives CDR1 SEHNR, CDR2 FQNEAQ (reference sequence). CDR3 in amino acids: CASSLWSSYNSPLHF.

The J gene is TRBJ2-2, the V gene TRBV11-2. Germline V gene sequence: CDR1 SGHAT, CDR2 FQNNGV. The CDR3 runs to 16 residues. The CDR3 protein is CASSFSRQRNTGELFF.

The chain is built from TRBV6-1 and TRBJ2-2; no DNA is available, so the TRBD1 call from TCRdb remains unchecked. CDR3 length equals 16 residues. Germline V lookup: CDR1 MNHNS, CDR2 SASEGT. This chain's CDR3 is CASRGERPRRTGELFF.

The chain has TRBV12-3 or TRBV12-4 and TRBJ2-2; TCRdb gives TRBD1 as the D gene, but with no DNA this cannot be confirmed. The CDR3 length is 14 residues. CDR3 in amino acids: CASWGGSNTGELFF.

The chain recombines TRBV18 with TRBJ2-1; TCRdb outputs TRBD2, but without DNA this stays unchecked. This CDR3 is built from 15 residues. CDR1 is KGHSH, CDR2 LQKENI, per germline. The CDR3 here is CASSRPEEDYNEQFF.

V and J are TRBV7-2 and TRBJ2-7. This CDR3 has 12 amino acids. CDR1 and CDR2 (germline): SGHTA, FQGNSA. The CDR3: CASSFTNYEQYF.

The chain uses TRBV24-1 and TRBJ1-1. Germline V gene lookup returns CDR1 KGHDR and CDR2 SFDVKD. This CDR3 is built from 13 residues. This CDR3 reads CATSDVGHTEAFF.

The CDR3 reads CASRTGTDYEQYF. The chain carries TRBV5-1 and TRBJ2-7; there is no DNA to check the TCRdb D call of TRBD1. From germline, CDR1 is SGHRS and CDR2 YFSETQ. The CDR3 loop spans 13 amino acids.

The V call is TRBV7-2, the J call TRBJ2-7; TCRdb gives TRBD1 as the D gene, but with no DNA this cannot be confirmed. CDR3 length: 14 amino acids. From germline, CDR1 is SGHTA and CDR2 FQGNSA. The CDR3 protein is CASSRDLITGEQYF.

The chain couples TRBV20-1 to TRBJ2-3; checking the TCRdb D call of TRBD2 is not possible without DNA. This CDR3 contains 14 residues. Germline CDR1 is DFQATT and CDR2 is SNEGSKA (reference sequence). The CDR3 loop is CSARVAGGPDTQYF.

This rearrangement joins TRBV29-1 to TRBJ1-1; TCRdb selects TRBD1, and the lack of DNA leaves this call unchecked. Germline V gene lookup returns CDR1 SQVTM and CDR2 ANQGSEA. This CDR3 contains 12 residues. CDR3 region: CSADRGYTEAFF.

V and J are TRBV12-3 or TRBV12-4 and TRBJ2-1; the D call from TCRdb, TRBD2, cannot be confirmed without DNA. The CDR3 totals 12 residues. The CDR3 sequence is CASSFSAGGQFF.

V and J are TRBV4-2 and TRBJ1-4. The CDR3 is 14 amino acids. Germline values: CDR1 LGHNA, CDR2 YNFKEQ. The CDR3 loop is CASSQDAGLGKLFF.

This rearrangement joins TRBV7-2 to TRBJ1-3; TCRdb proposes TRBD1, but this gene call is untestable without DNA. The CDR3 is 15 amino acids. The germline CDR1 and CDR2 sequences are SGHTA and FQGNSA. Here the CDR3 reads CASNTDRGPGNTIYF.

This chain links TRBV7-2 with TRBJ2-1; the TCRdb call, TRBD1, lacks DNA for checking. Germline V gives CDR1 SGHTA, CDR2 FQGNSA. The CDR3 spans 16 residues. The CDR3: CASSSGGGHIYNEQFF.

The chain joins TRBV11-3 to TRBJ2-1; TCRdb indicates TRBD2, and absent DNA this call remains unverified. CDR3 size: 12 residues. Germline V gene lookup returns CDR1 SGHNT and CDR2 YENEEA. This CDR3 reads CASSQAGSEQFF.

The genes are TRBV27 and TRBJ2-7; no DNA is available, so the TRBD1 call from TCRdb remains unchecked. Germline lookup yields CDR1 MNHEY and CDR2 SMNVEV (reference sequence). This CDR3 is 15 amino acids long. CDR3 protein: CASSSPRQGWNEQYF.

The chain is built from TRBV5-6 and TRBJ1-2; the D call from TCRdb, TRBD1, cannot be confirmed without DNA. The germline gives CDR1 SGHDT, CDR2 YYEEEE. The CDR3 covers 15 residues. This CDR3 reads CASSLLETGGLGYTF.

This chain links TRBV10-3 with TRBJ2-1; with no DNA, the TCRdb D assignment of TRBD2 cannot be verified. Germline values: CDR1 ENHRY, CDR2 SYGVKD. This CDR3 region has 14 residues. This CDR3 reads CAISPGLADNEQFF.

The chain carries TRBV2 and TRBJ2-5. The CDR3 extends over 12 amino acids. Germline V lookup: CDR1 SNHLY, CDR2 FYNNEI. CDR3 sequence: CASSVRRETQYF.

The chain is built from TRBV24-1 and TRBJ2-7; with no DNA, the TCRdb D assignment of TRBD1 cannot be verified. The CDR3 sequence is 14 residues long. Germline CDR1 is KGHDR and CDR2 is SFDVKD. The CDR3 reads CATSDSWTGNEQYF.